The rows below give T cell receptor beta chains drawn from one sample of a study of blood T cell repertoires in COVID-19. Clones were sequenced by immunoSEQ multiplex PCR, and TCRdb holds only the in-frame ones, with some missing. The table has approximately 260,000 clones, about nine tenths seen once; the top ten hold approximately 2%. Specimen: peripheral blood. Receptor source: a man aged 45-65 years with acute or convalescent COVID-19. Each CDR3 is given with its conserved first and last residue. The D gene is left open where the match is weak. The size of a clone is reported for some rows only, either as once, few or many, or as a class for expanded clones.

NA	NA	TRBV5-1	TRBJ2-5	CASSFDSPRETQYF	TGCGCCAGCAGCTTCGACAGCCCCCGGGAGACCCAGTACTTC
NA	NA	TRBV30	TRBJ1-2	CAWSPQNYGYTF	TGTGCCTGGAGTCCACAGAACTATGGCTACACCTTC
NA	NA	TRBV18	TRBJ2-7	CASSPPNQGHSYEQYF	TGTGCCAGCTCACCCCCGAACCAGGGACATTCCTACGAGCAGTACTTC
NA	NA	TRBV5-8	TRBJ1-2	CASSLAGWVGYTF	TGTGCCAGCAGCTTGGCGGGATGGGTTGGCTACACCTTC
NA	NA	TRBV12-3/TRBV12-4	TRBJ1-1	CASRPGPAREAFF	TGTGCCAGCAGACCTGGGCCCGCCAGAGAAGCTTTCTTT
TRBD2	NA	TRBV27	TRBJ2-1	CASSARLAGGHREQFF	TGTGCCAGCAGTGCTCGACTAGCGGGGGGGCATCGTGAGCAGTTCTTC
TRBD2	NA	TRBV3-1/TRBV3-2	TRBJ2-1	CASSLTRGGTSGDEQFF	TGTGCCAGCAGCCTCACCAGAGGTGGGACTAGCGGGGATGAGCAGTTCTTC
NA	few	TRBV30	TRBJ1-5	CAWSVGLGRGNQPQHF	TGTGCCTGGAGTGTCGGACTTGGTCGTGGCAATCAGCCCCAGCATTTT
NA	NA	TRBV3-1/TRBV3-2	TRBJ1-1	CASSQGVQGAEAFF	TGTGCCAGCAGCCAAGGCGTACAGGGCGCTGAAGCTTTCTTT
NA	NA	TRBV4-1	TRBJ2-2	CASTGESNTGELFF	TGCGCCAGCACGGGGGAAAGTAACACCGGGGAGCTGTTTTTT
NA	NA	TRBV28	TRBJ2-1	CASSFSGTSSYNEQFF	TGTGCCAGCAGTTTCTCCGGGACTTCCTCCTACAATGAGCAGTTCTTC
NA	NA	TRBV6-5	TRBJ1-5	CASSRLFNQPQHF	TGTGCCAGCAGCAGACTATTCAATCAGCCCCAGCATTTT
NA	NA	TRBV6-1	TRBJ2-2	CASSEANQGSANTGELFF	TGTGCCAGCAGTGAAGCGAACCAGGGGTCAGCGAACACCGGGGAGCTGTTTTTT
NA	few	TRBV7-9	TRBJ1-6	CASSLARANSPLHF	TGTGCCAGCAGCTTAGCCAGGGCCAATTCACCCCTCCACTTT
TRBD1	NA	TRBV18	TRBJ1-6	CASSSGRTGRASPLHF	TGTGCCAGCTCTTCTGGGAGGACAGGGCGGGCTTCACCCCTCCACTTT
NA	NA	TRBV30	TRBJ2-3	CAWSVEAGSTDTQYF	TGTGCCTGGAGTGTAGAGGCGGGGAGCACAGATACGCAGTATTTT
NA	NA	TRBV9	TRBJ2-7	CASSLPNRAGNQYEQYF	TGTGCCAGCAGCCTCCCTAACCGAGCAGGGAACCAATACGAGCAGTACTTC
NA	NA	TRBV12-3/TRBV12-4	TRBJ1-1	CASRLEQNTEAFF	TGTGCCAGCCGTTTGGAGCAGAACACTGAAGCTTTCTTT
TRBD2	NA	TRBV4-2	TRBJ2-3	CASSHPTGGGTDTQYF	TGTGCCAGCAGCCATCCCACTGGGGGGGGCACAGATACGCAGTATTTT
NA	NA	TRBV6-5	TRBJ1-5	CASSPRVDQPQHF	TGTGCCAGCAGCCCCAGGGTAGATCAGCCCCAGCATTTT
TRBD1	NA	TRBV2	TRBJ1-4	CASSAGGASAWRFF	TGTGCCAGCAGTGCAGGGGGCGCTTCGGCCTGGAGGTTTTTT
NA	few	TRBV19	TRBJ1-1	CASDIGLGRSEAFF	TGTGCCAGCGATATTGGCCTAGGGAGGTCTGAAGCTTTCTTT
NA	NA	TRBV6-5	TRBJ1-1	CASSRGDRASTEAFF	TGTGCCAGCAGTCGAGGAGACAGAGCTTCCACTGAAGCTTTCTTT
TRBD1	few	TRBV10-3	TRBJ2-7	CAISDKGQGEQYF	TGTGCCATCAGTGATAAGGGACAGGGTGAGCAGTACTTC
NA	NA	TRBV18	TRBJ1-2	CASSPETVLYGYTF	TGTGCCAGCTCACCAGAGACAGTCCTCTATGGCTACACCTTC
NA	NA	TRBV7-2	TRBJ2-7	CASRESPGLSYEQYF	TGTGCCAGCAGAGAAAGTCCAGGACTGTCCTACGAGCAGTACTTC
TRBD1	NA	TRBV9	TRBJ2-1	CASSVSTGVVNEQFF	TGTGCCAGCAGCGTATCCACAGGGGTGGTGAATGAGCAGTTCTTC
NA	NA	TRBV4-1	TRBJ2-7	CASSHTVGYEQYF	TGCGCCAGCAGCCATACAGTAGGATACGAGCAGTACTTC
TRBD2	NA	TRBV4-1	TRBJ2-1	CASSQEVAGGAGEQFF	TGCGCCAGCAGCCAAGAAGTGGCGGGGGGGGCGGGTGAGCAGTTCTTC
TRBD1	NA	TRBV27	TRBJ1-6	CASSMTGSHSYNSPLHF	TGTGCCAGCAGTATGACAGGGAGTCACTCCTATAATTCACCCCTCCACTTT
NA	NA	TRBV3-1/TRBV3-2	TRBJ1-4	CASSQPDGEKLFF	TGTGCCAGCAGCCAACCCGACGGGGAAAAACTGTTTTTT
TRBD1	NA	TRBV18	TRBJ1-6	CASSPDRTNSPLHF	TGTGCCAGCTCACCGGACAGGACTAATTCACCCCTCCACTTT
NA	NA	TRBV5-1	TRBJ2-2	CASSYGGVNTGELFF	TGCGCCAGCAGCTACGGCGGGGTCAACACCGGGGAGCTGTTTTTT
TRBD2	once	TRBV6-5	TRBJ2-1	CASSYPGKRGPEQFF	TGTGCCAGCAGTTACCCCGGAAAGCGGGGGCCAGAGCAGTTCTTC
TRBD1	NA	TRBV3-1/TRBV3-2	TRBJ2-2	CASSKSGTANTGELFF	TGTGCCAGCAGCAAAAGTGGGACAGCGAACACCGGGGAGCTGTTTTTT
TRBD2	NA	TRBV19	TRBJ2-5	CASTPTSGGASGETQYF	TGTGCCAGTACCCCGACTAGCGGGGGGGCGTCGGGAGAGACCCAGTACTTC
TRBD1	NA	TRBV5-1	TRBJ1-4	CASSLLGTEEKLFF	TGCGCCAGCAGCTTGTTGGGGACAGAGGAAAAACTGTTTTTT
NA	NA	TRBV6-5	TRBJ1-5	CASSYSAEGQPQHF	TGTGCCAGCAGTTACTCCGCTGAGGGTCAGCCCCAGCATTTT
TRBD1	few	TRBV19	TRBJ1-5	CASSLRTGGAGQPQHF	TGTGCCAGTAGTCTACGGACAGGGGGCGCGGGTCAGCCCCAGCATTTT
TRBD2	NA	TRBV11-2	TRBJ2-5	CASSALSGGGETQYF	TGTGCCAGCAGCGCACTTAGCGGGGGGGGCGAGACCCAGTACTTC